This TCR beta chain was recorded in a study of T cells in Graves' hyperthyroidism and ophthalmopathy. Investigators excluded patients with uncontrolled infection, other autoimmune disease, pregnancy or lactation. The PBMCs were taken from approximately 9 ml of fresh peripheral blood. The CDR3 contains 15 residues. CDR1 is SGHTA and CDR2 is FQGTGA in the germline V gene. Trimming shortened V by 5 bases and J by 5 bases, and 19 bases separated the two germline ends. The study's findings and limits: Most clonotypes that expanded in the thyroid above 0.001 also showed up in blood.

Concerning this clonotype: Its target is not known.

The source material, RNA transcripts, was used to amplify TCR beta CDR3 regions. HTBI primers were employed in a first-round RT-PCR of the TCR CDR3. TCRdb used MiXCR to reprocess the multiplex PCR reads, holding one entry per CDR3 protein. The profile shows approximately 690,000 distinct CDR3 sequences, around 21% of them singletons. This clonotype originated in a man aged 30 to 39 with Graves' ophthalmopathy. Sample: blood. J is TRBJ2-7 and V is TRBV7-3, with D uncertain. The CDR3 sequence is CASSPSPGFGDEQYF. In DNA form, the CDR3 reads TGTGCCAGCAGCCCAAGCCCTGGATTTGGGGACGAGCAGTACTTC. The full variable domain, its missing parts supplied by reference TRBV7-3 and TRBJ2-7, is GAGVSQTPSNKVTEKGKYVELRCDPISGHTALYWYRQSLGQGPEFLIYFQGTGAADDSGLPNDRFFAVRPEGSVSTLKIQRTERGDSAVYLCASSPSPGFGDEQYFGPGTRLTVT.